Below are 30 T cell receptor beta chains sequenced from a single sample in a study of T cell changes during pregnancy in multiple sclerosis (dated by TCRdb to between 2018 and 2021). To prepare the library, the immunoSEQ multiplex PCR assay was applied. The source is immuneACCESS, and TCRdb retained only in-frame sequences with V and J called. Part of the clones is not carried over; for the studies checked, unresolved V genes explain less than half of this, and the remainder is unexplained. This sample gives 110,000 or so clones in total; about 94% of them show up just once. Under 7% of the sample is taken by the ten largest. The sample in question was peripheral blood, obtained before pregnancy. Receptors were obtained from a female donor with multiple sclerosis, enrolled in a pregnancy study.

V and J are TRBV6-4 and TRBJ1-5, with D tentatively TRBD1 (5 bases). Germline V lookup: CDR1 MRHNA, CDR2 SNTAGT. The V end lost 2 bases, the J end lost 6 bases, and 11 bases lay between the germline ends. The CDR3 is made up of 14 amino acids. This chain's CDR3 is CASSDVGGGQPQHF. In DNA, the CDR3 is TGTGCCAGCAGTGACGTCGGGGGGGGTCAGCCCCAGCATTTT.

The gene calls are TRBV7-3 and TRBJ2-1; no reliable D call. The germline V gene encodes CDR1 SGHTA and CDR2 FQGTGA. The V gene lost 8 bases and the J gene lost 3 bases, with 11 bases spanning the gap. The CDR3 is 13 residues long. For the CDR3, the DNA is TGTGCCAGCGCCTCTAATCTCTACAATGAGCAGTTCTTC. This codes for CASASNLYNEQFF.

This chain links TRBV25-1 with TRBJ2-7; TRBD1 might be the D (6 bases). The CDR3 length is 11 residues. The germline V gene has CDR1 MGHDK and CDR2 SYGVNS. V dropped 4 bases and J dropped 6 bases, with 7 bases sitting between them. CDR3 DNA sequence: TGTGCCAGCAGTGTGGGGGCCGAGCAGTACTTC. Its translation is CASSVGAEQYF.

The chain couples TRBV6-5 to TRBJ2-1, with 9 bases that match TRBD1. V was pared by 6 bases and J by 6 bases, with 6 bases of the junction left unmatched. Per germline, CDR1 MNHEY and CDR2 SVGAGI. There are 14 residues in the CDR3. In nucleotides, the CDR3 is TGTGCCAGCAGCCGCCGGACAGGGGTCAATGAGCAGTTCTTC. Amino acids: CASSRRTGVNEQFF.

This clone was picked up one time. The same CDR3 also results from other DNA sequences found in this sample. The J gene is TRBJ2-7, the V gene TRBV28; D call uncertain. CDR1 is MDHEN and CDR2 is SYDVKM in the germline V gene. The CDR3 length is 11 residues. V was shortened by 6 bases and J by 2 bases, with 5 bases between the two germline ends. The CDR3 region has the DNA TGTGCCAGCAGCTCGGCCTACGAGCAGTACTTC. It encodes CASSSAYEQYF.

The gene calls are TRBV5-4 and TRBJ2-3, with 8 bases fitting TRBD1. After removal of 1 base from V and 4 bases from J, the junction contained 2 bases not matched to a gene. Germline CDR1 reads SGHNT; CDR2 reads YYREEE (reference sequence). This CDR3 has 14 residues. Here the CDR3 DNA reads TGTGCCAGCAGCTTGACAGGGGGAGCAGATACGCAGTATTTT. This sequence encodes CASSLTGGADTQYF.

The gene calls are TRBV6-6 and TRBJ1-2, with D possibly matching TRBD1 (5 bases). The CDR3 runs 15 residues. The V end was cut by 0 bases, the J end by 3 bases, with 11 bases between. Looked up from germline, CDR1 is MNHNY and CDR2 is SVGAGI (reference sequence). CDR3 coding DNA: TGTGCCAGCAGTTACTCGGGGCGCTGGGACTATGGCTACACCTTC. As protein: CASSYSGRWDYGYTF.

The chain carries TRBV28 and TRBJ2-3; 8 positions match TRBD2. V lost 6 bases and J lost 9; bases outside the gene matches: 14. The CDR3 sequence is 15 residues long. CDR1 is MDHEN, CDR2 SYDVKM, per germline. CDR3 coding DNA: TGTGCCAGCAGCGGAGCGGGAGAGGGGCGAGGCACGCAGTATTTT. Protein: CASSGAGEGRGTQYF. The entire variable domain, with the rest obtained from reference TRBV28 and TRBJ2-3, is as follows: DVKVTQSSRYLVKRTGEKVFLECVQDMDHENMFWYRQDPGLGLRLIYFSYDVKMKEKGDIPEGYSVSREKKERFSLILESASTNQTSMYLCASSGAGEGRGTQYFGPGTRLTVL.

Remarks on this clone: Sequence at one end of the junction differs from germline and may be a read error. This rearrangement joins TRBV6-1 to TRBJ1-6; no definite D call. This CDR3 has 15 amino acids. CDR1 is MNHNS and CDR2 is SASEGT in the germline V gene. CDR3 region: CASRESGSYNSPLHF. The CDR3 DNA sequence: TGTGCCAGCCGTGAATCGGGCTCCTATAATTCACCCCTCCACTTT.

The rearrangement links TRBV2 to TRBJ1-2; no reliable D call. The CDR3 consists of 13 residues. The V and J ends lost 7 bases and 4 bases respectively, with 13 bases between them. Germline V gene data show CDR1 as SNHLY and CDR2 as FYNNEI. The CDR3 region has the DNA TGTGCCAGCATTTTTGAGCCCTTCTATGGCTACACCTTC. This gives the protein CASIFEPFYGYTF.

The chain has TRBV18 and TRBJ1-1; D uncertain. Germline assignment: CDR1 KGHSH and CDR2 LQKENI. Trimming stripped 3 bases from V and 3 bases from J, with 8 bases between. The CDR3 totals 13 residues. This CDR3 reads CASSPLGDTEAFF. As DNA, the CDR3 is TGTGCCAGCTCACCCTTAGGAGACACTGAAGCTTTCTTT. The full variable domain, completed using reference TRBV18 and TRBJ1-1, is NAGVMQNPRHLVRRRGQEARLRCSPMKGHSHVYWYRQLPEEGLKFMVYLQKENIIDESGMPKERFSAEFPKEGPSILRIQQVVRGDSAAYFCASSPLGDTEAFFGQGTRLTVV.

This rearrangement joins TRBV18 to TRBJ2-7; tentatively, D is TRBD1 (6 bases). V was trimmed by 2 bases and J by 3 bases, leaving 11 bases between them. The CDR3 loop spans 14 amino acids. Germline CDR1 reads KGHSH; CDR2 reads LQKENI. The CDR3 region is CASSPYDRSYEQYF. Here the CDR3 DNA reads TGTGCCAGCTCACCATACGACAGGAGCTACGAGCAGTACTTC. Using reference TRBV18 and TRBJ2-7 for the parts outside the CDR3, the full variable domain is NAGVMQNPRHLVRRRGQEARLRCSPMKGHSHVYWYRQLPEEGLKFMVYLQKENIIDESGMPKERFSAEFPKEGPSILRIQQVVRGDSAAYFCASSPYDRSYEQYFGPGTRLTVT.

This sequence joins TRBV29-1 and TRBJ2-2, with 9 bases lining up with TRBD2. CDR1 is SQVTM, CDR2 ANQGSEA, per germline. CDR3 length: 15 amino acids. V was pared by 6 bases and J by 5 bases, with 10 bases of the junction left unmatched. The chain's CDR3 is CSVNRAGGGTGELFF. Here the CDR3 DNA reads TGCAGCGTCAACCGAGCGGGAGGAGGGACCGGGGAGCTGTTTTTT.

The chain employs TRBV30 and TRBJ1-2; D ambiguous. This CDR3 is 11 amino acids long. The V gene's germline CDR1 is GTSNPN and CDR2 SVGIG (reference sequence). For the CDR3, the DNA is TGTGTCCTCTGCGTCTCAGGCGGCTACACCTTC. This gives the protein CVLCVSGGYTF.

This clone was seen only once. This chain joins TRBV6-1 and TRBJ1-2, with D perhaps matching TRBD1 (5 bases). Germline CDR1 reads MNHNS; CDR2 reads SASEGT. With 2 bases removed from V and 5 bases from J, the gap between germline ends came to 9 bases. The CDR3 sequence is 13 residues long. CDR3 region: CASSERQIYGYTF. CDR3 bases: TGTGCCAGCAGTGAAAGACAGATATATGGCTACACCTTC.

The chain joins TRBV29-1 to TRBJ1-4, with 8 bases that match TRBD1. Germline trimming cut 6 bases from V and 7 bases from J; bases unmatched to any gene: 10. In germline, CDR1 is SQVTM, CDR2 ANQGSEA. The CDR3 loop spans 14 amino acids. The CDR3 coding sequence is TGCAGCGTGGGTTTGACAGGGGCGGGTGAAAAACTGTTTTTT. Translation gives CSVGLTGAGEKLFF.

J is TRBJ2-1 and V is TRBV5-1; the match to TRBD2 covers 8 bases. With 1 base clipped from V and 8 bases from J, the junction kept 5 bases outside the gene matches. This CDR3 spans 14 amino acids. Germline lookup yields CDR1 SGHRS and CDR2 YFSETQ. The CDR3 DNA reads TGCGCCAGCAGCTTGAGCGGGACTAGTGATGAGCAGTTCTTC. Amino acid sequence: CASSLSGTSDEQFF.

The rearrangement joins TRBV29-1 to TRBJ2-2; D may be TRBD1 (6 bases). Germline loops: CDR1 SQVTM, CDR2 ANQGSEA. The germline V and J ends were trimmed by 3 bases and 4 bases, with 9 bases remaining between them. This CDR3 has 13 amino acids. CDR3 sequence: CSVDKTGTGELFF. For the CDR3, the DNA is TGCAGCGTTGACAAGACAGGCACCGGGGAGCTGTTTTTT.

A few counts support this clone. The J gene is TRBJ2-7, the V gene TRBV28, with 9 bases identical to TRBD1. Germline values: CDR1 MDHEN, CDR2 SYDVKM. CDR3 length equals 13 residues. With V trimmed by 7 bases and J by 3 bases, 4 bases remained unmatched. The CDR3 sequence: CASNEGQGYEQYF. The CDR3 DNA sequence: TGTGCCAGCAATGAGGGACAGGGCTACGAGCAGTACTTC.

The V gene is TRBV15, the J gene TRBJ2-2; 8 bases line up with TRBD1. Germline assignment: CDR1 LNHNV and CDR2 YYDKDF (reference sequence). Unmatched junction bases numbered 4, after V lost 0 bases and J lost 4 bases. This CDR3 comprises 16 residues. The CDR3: CATSRDRTGGTGELFF. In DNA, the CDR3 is TGTGCCACCAGCAGAGATCGAACAGGGGGCACCGGGGAGCTGTTTTTT.

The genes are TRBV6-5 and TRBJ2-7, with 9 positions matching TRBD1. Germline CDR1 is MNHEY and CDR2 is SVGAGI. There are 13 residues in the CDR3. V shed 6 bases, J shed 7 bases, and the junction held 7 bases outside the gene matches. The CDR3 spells CASRTDRGSEQYF. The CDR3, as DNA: TGTGCCAGCAGAACCGACAGGGGGAGTGAGCAGTACTTC.

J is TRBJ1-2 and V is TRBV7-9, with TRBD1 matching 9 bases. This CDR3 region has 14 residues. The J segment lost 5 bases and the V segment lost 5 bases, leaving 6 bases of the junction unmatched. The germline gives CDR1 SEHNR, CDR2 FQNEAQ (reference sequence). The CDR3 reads CASSPRTGAYGYTF. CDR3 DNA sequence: TGTGCCAGCAGCCCTAGGACAGGGGCGTATGGCTACACCTTC.

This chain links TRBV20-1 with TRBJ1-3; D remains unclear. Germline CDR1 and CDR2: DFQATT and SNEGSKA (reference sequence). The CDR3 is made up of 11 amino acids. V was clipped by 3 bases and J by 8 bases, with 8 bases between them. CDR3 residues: CSASHVDTIYF. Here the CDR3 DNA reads TGCAGTGCTAGCCACGTAGACACCATATATTTT.

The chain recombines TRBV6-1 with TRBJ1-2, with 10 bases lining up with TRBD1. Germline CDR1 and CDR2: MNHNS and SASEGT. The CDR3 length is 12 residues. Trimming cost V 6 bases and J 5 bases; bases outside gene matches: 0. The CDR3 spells CASRDRGYGYTF. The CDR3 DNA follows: TGTGCCAGCAGGGACAGGGGGTATGGCTACACCTTC.

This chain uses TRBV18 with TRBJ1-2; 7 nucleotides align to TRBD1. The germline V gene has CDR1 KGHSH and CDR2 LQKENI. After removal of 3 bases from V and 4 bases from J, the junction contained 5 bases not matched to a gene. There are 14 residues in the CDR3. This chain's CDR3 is CASSPRQGSYGYTF. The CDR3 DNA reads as TGTGCCAGCTCACCGCGACAGGGAAGCTATGGCTACACCTTC.

CDR3 protein: CAWSTDADTQYF. The DNA of the CDR3 is TGTGCCTGGAGTACAGACGCAGATACGCAGTATTTT. The genes are TRBV30 and TRBJ2-3; the D is unclear. The germline V gene has CDR1 GTSNPN and CDR2 SVGIG (reference sequence). The length of the CDR3 is 12 residues. Deletions cut 2 bases from V and 4 bases from J, with 7 bases between.

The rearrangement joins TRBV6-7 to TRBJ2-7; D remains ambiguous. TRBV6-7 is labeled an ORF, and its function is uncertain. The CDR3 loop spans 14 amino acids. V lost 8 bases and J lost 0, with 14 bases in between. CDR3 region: CASLGPRPSYEQYF. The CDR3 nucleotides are TGTGCCAGCCTTGGCCCTAGGCCCTCCTACGAGCAGTACTTC.

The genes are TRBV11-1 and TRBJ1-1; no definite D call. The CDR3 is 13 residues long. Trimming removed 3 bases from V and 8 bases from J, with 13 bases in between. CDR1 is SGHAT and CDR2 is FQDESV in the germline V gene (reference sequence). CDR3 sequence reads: CASSFADSREAFF. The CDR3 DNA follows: TGTGCCAGCAGCTTCGCAGACTCGAGAGAAGCTTTCTTT.

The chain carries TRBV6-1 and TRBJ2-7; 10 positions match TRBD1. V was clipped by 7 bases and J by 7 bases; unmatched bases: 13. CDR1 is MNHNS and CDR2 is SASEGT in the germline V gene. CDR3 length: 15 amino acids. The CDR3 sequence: CASKLGQGGWGEQYF. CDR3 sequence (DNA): TGTGCCAGCAAATTAGGACAGGGGGGTTGGGGGGAGCAGTACTTC.

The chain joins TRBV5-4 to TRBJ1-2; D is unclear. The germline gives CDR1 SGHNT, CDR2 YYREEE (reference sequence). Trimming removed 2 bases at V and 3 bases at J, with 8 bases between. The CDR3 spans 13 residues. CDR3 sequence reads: CASSLATHYGYTF. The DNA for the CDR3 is TGTGCCAGCAGCTTAGCGACCCACTATGGCTACACCTTC.